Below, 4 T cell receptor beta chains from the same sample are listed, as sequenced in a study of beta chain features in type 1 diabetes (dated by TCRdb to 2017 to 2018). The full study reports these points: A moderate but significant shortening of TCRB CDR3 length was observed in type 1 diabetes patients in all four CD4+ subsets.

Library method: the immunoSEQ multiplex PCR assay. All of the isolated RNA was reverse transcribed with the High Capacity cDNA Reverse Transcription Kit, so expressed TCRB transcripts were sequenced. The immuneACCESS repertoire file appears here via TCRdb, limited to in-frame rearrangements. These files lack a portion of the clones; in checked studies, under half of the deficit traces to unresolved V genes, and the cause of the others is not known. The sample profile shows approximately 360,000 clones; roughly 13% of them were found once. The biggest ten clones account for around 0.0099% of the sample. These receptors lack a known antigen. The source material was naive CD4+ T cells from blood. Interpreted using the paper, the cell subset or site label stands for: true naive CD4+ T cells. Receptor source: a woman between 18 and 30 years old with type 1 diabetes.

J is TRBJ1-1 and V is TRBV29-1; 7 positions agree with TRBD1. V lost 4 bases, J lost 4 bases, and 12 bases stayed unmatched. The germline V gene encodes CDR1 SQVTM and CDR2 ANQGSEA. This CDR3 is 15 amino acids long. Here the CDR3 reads CSVGGGLSLRTEAFF. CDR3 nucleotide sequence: TGCAGCGTTGGAGGGGGCCTAAGCCTTCGCACTGAAGCTTTCTTT.

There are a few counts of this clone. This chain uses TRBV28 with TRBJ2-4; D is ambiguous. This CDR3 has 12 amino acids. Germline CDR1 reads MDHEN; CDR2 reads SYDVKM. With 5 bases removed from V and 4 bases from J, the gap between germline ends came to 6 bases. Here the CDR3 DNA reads TGTGCCAGCAGTCCCCCGAAAAACATTCAGTACTTC. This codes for CASSPPKNIQYF.

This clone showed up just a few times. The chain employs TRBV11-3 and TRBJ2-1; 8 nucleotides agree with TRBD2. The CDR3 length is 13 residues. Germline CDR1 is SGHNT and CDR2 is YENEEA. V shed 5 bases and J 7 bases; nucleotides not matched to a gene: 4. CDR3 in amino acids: CASSPRGGNEQFF. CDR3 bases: TGTGCCAGCAGCCCTCGGGGGGGGAATGAGCAGTTCTTC.

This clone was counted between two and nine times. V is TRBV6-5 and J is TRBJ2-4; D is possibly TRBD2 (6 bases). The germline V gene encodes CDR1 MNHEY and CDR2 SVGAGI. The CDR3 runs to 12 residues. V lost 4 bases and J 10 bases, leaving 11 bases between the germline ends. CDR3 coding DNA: TGTGCCAGCAGTTCCCCCGGGACTATTCAGTACTTC. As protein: CASSSPGTIQYF.